What follows are 32 T cell receptor beta chains derived from one specimen sequenced in a study of cytomegalovirus exposure and HLA in healthy donors. Both 60 Vbeta primers and 13 Jbeta primers went into the PCR. Sequencing was performed with immunoSEQ multiplex PCR; in TCRdb, only in-frame clones are kept and a portion is missing. The sample totals 120,000 to 150,000 clones. The sequenced sample consisted of PBMCs. The receptors shown here come from a woman between 18 and 29 years old in good health and CMV-seronegative.

The V and J genes are TRBV5-4 and TRBJ1-1; 9 bases are shared with TRBD1. Unmatched junction bases numbered 4, after V lost 5 bases and J lost 2 bases. CDR1 SGHNT and CDR2 YYREEE come from the germline V gene (reference sequence). This CDR3 spans 14 amino acids. CDR3 sequence (DNA): TGTGCCAGCAGAGTACAGGGGGCAAACACTGAAGCTTTCTTT. It is translated as CASRVQGANTEAFF.

The V gene is TRBV5-1, the J gene TRBJ1-2; TRBD1 might be the D (6 bases). V shed 4 bases and J shed 6 bases, with 13 bases lying between them. The CDR3 covers 13 residues. From germline, CDR1 is SGHRS and CDR2 YFSETQ. CDR3 bases: TGCGCCAGCAGCCCGAGGGACAAGGATGGCTACACCTTC. Its protein is CASSPRDKDGYTF.

J is TRBJ2-3 and V is TRBV5-6; D gene ambiguous. Germline assignment: CDR1 SGHDT and CDR2 YYEEEE. The CDR3 is 14 amino acids. V was pared by 1 base and J by 8 bases, with 14 bases between. CDR3 nucleotides: TGTGCCAGCAGCTTGCCATCTTCGTCGGGTACGCAGTATTTT. Its translation: CASSLPSSSGTQYF. The complete variable domain, with remaining parts taken from reference TRBV5-6 and TRBJ2-3, reads DAGVTQSPTHLIKTRGQQVTLRCSPKSGHDTVSWYQQALGQGPQFIFQYYEEEERQRGNFPDRFSGHQFPNYSSELNVNALLLGDSALYLCASSLPSSSGTQYFGPGTRLTVL.

V is TRBV25-1 and J is TRBJ2-2, with a weak D call TRBD1 (7 bases). V lost 7 bases and J 6 bases, leaving 18 bases between the germline ends. Germline loops: CDR1 MGHDK, CDR2 SYGVNS. The CDR3 is 15 amino acids. The CDR3 DNA follows: TGTGCCAGCACCGGAGGGGGCTATGGTGCCGGGGAGCTGTTTTTT. Encoded protein: CASTGGGYGAGELFF.

The rearrangement joins TRBV7-8 to TRBJ1-4; no reliable D call. Looked up from germline, CDR1 is SGHVS and CDR2 is FQNEAQ. The CDR3 contains 14 residues. V was trimmed by 3 bases and J by 8 bases, leaving 13 bases between them. CDR3 nucleotides: TGTGCCAGCAGCTTGATTCGCGGAGGCGAAAAACTGTTTTTT. Amino acid sequence: CASSLIRGGEKLFF.

The V gene is TRBV9, the J gene TRBJ2-1; possible D gene TRBD2, 5 bases. The CDR3 contains 16 residues. Deletions cut 0 bases from V and 4 bases from J, with 14 bases between. Germline CDR1 SGDLS, CDR2 YYNGEE. The CDR3 loop reads CASSVGPGEGYNEQFF. DNA for the CDR3: TGTGCCAGCAGCGTAGGCCCCGGGGAAGGATACAATGAGCAGTTCTTC.

This rearrangement joins TRBV30 to TRBJ2-7; tentatively, D is TRBD1 (6 bases). This CDR3 has 11 residues. Germline CDR1 is GTSNPN and CDR2 is SVGIG (reference sequence). Trimming removed 2 bases at V and 4 bases at J, with 6 bases between. CDR3 in amino acids: CAWSQGYEQYV. The CDR3, as DNA: TGTGCCTGGAGTCAGGGGTACGAGCAGTACGTC.

This CDR3 reads CSVGTGGRYGYTF. For the CDR3, the DNA is TGCAGCGTCGGGACAGGGGGACGGTATGGCTACACCTTC. The chain employs TRBV29-1 and TRBJ1-2; 11 bases line up with TRBD1. Germline V gene lookup returns CDR1 SQVTM and CDR2 ANQGSEA. The V and J ends lost 6 bases and 5 bases, in that order; junction bases with no gene match: 5. This CDR3 region has 13 residues. The full variable domain, in which reference TRBV29-1 and TRBJ1-2 provide the parts outside the CDR3, is SAVISQKPSRDICQRGTSLTIQCQVDSQVTMMFWYRQQPGQSLTLIATANQGSEATYESGFVIDKFPISRPNLTFSTLTVSNMSPEDSSIYLCSVGTGGRYGYTFGSGTRLTVV.

The genes are TRBV2 and TRBJ1-4; a possible D gene is TRBD1 (6 bases). V was clipped by 6 bases and J by 3 bases, with 14 bases between them. Per the germline V gene, CDR1 is SNHLY and CDR2 is FYNNEI. The length of the CDR3 is 15 residues. For the CDR3, the DNA is TGTGCCAGCAGCCAAGGGGGGGTACCTAATGAAAAACTGTTTTTT. This codes for CASSQGGVPNEKLFF.

The V and J genes are TRBV19 and TRBJ1-3; D ambiguous. The CDR3 runs to 15 residues. The V gene's germline CDR1 is LNHDA and CDR2 SQIVND (reference sequence). Trimming removed 5 bases at V and 0 bases at J, with 11 bases between. As DNA, the CDR3 is TGTGCCAGTAGTTTATCCCCTTTCTCTGGAAACACCATATATTTT. Its protein product is CASSLSPFSGNTIYF.

V and J are TRBV18 and TRBJ2-3; a possible D gene is TRBD2 (6 bases). In germline, CDR1 is KGHSH, CDR2 LQKENI. CDR3 length equals 16 residues. V lost 0 bases and J lost 1, with 11 bases in between. CDR3 DNA sequence: TGTGCCAGCTCACCACCAAGCGGGCCCGGCACAGATACGCAGTATTTT. Its protein is CASSPPSGPGTDTQYF.

The chain recombines TRBV2 with TRBJ2-3, with TRBD2 identical over 10 bases. Unmatched junction bases numbered 3, after V lost 10 bases and J lost 5 bases. The CDR3 is 12 residues long. Germline CDR1 reads SNHLY; CDR2 reads FYNNEI. CDR3 coding DNA: TGTGCCACCAAGCGGGAGGGAGATACGCAGTATTTT. Residues: CATKREGDTQYF.

About this clone itself: This CDR3 fails to terminate in the conserved phenylalanine or tryptophan, so it likely reflects a read error. The chain carries TRBV6-6 and TRBJ1-2; 7 bases are a match to TRBD1. CDR1 and CDR2 from the germline V gene are MNHNY and SVGAGI (reference sequence). The J segment lost 2 bases and the V segment lost 4 bases, leaving 4 bases of the junction unmatched. The CDR3 consists of 14 residues. The DNA of the CDR3 is TGTGCCAGCAGTTCCATACAGGGGAACTATGGCTACACCCTC. The encoded protein is CASSSIQGNYGYTL.

The chain's CDR3 is CASRRQGQYNEQFF. CDR3 DNA sequence: TGTGCCAGTAGGAGACAGGGTCAGTACAATGAGCAGTTCTTC. This chain uses TRBV19 with TRBJ2-1; 7 nucleotides match TRBD1. Germline V gene sequence: CDR1 LNHDA, CDR2 SQIVND (reference sequence). CDR3 length: 14 amino acids. The ends lost 6 bases at V and 4 bases at J; junction bases unmatched: 6.

V is TRBV7-9 and J is TRBJ1-2; 10 nucleotides agree with TRBD1. Germline CDR1 is SEHNR and CDR2 is FQNEAQ (reference sequence). V was clipped by 3 bases and J by 5 bases; unmatched bases: 3. The CDR3 covers 14 residues. CDR3 residues: CASSLDRGSYGYTF. DNA of the CDR3: TGTGCCAGCAGCTTGGACAGGGGGTCTTATGGCTACACCTTC.

The chain joins TRBV7-6 to TRBJ2-3; TRBD2 aligns across 7 bases. CDR1 and CDR2 (germline): SGHVS, FNYEAQ. This CDR3 has 17 amino acids. The V gene end was trimmed by 2 bases and the J gene end by 5 bases; junction bases not matched to a gene: 13. In nucleotides, the CDR3 is TGTGCCAGCAGCTTAAAATATGGGAGGGAGTATCAAGATACGCAGTATTTT. Its protein product is CASSLKYGREYQDTQYF.

The CDR3, as DNA: TGTGCCAGCGAAAGCCGGGGGGGGCTGAACACCGGGGAGCTGTTTTTT. It yields the protein CASESRGGLNTGELFF. The chain uses TRBV2 and TRBJ2-2; 8 bases line up with TRBD2. Germline-derived CDR1 and CDR2 are SNHLY and FYNNEI. The CDR3 totals 16 residues. V lost 8 bases, J lost 1 base, and 9 bases stayed unmatched.

The chain combines TRBV6-1 with TRBJ2-5; D gene ambiguous. The DNA end is a closer match to TRBJ2-7, so the J assignment may be wrong. The CDR3 length is 13 residues. Germline V CDR1 and CDR2: MNHNS, SASEGT. In DNA form, the CDR3 reads TGTGCCAGCAGTGAAGCTCGACCAAGCGAGCAGTACTTC. This encodes CASSEARPSEQYF.

J is TRBJ1-2 and V is TRBV11-2, with no clear D. Germline values: CDR1 SGHAT, CDR2 FQNNGV. This CDR3 spans 13 amino acids. Trimming left V 3 bases short and J 4 bases short, with 9 bases between. The CDR3 is CASSFVQLYGYTF. The DNA of the CDR3 is TGTGCCAGCAGCTTCGTCCAACTCTATGGCTACACCTTC.

V is TRBV7-2 and J is TRBJ2-5, with a possible D match to TRBD1 (5 bases). The CDR3 covers 16 residues. The germline CDR1 and CDR2 sequences are SGHTA and FQGNSA. V was clipped by 1 base and J by 5 bases, with 17 bases between them. The CDR3 is CASSLVIGAKGETQYF. The CDR3 bases are TGTGCCAGCAGCTTAGTAATTGGGGCCAAGGGGGAGACCCAGTACTTC.

The chain has TRBV30 and TRBJ2-1; the match to TRBD2 covers 12 bases. The CDR3 totals 15 residues. Germline values: CDR1 GTSNPN, CDR2 SVGIG (reference sequence). V dropped 3 bases and J dropped 9; count of bases not matched to a gene: 9. CDR3 sequence (DNA): TGTGCCTGGAGCAATAAGGGACTAGCGGGTATTGAGCAGTTCTTC. Protein product: CAWSNKGLAGIEQFF. The whole variable domain, filled in from reference TRBV30 and TRBJ2-1, reads SQTIHQWPATLVQPVGSPLSLECTVEGTSNPNLYWYRQAAGRGLQLLFYSVGIGQISSEVPQNLSASRPQDRQFILSSKKLLLSDSGFYLCAWSNKGLAGIEQFFGPGTRLTVL.

This chain joins TRBV4-1 and TRBJ1-1, with D uncertain. Trimming stripped 1 base from V and 2 bases from J, with 11 bases between. Germline lookup yields CDR1 MGHRA and CDR2 YSYEKL. The CDR3 consists of 15 residues. CDR3 sequence reads: CASSQAVRGNTEAFF. In DNA, the CDR3 is TGCGCCAGCAGCCAAGCAGTACGGGGAAACACTGAAGCTTTCTTT.

CDR3 amino acids: CASSVDDAGGTNEQFF. The CDR3 nucleotides read TGTGCCAGCAGCGTAGATGATGCGGGAGGGACGAATGAGCAGTTCTTC. The chain carries TRBV9 and TRBJ2-1; 9 bases are shared with TRBD2. After removal of 0 bases from V and 7 bases from J, the junction contained 8 bases not matched to a gene. Germline V gene data show CDR1 as SGDLS and CDR2 as YYNGEE. The length of the CDR3 is 16 residues.

The CDR3 loop is CASSFNSGMVGNEQFF. In DNA form, the CDR3 reads TGCGCCAGCAGCTTTAATAGCGGGATGGTGGGCAATGAGCAGTTCTTC. The gene calls are TRBV5-1 and TRBJ2-1; TRBD2 agrees at 8 bases. Germline loops: CDR1 SGHRS, CDR2 YFSETQ. Germline trimming cut 2 bases from V and 6 bases from J; bases unmatched to any gene: 10. The CDR3 totals 16 residues.

This sequence joins TRBV6-6 and TRBJ1-4, with unresolved D. Germline lookup yields CDR1 MNHNY and CDR2 SVGAGI (reference sequence). V was clipped by 6 bases and J by 0 bases, with 14 bases between them. This CDR3 has 16 amino acids. CDR3 amino acids: CASSNPAGTTNEKLFF. The CDR3 nucleotides read TGTGCCAGCAGCAACCCCGCCGGGACAACTAATGAAAAACTGTTTTTT.

The CDR3: CAISESEGQETQYF. The CDR3 DNA sequence: TGTGCCATCAGTGAGTCGGAGGGCCAAGAGACCCAGTACTTC. The V gene is TRBV10-3, the J gene TRBJ2-5; perhaps TRBD2 as D (6 bases). Trimming pared 0 bases from V and 1 base from J, leaving 6 bases between. The CDR3 runs 14 residues. Germline CDR1 and CDR2: ENHRY and SYGVKD.

The chain uses TRBV21-1 and TRBJ2-3; the table's D call, TRBD2, was not checked against the DNA. TRBV21-1 is a documented pseudogene. This CDR3 contains 16 residues. CDR3 DNA: TGTGCCAGCAGCAAATGTCGGGGACTAGTAACAGATACGCAGTATTTT. Its protein is CASSKCRGLVTDTQYF.

The V gene is TRBV7-9, the J gene TRBJ2-5, with 9 bases fitting TRBD1. The ends lost 6 bases at V and 1 base at J; junction bases unmatched: 3. Germline V gene lookup returns CDR1 SEHNR and CDR2 FQNEAQ (reference sequence). This CDR3 has 14 amino acids. The CDR3 loop is CASSVQGAQETQYF. In DNA, the CDR3 is TGTGCCAGCAGTGTACAGGGGGCCCAAGAGACCCAGTACTTC.

CDR3 loop: CASSKGTGGTEAFF. The CDR3 nucleotides are TGTGCCAGCAGTAAGGGGACAGGGGGCACTGAAGCTTTCTTT. The rearrangement links TRBV28 to TRBJ1-1, with 11 bases lining up with TRBD1. The CDR3 runs to 14 residues. Germline V gene data show CDR1 as MDHEN and CDR2 as SYDVKM. V shed 5 bases, J shed 4 bases, and the junction held 3 bases outside the gene matches.

V and J are TRBV30 and TRBJ2-7; D ambiguous. Trimming shortened V by 2 bases and J by 7 bases, and 18 bases separated the two germline ends. The V gene's germline CDR1 is GTSNPN and CDR2 SVGIG (reference sequence). The length of the CDR3 is 14 residues. The CDR3 loop reads CAWSRRRYYLEQYF. The CDR3 DNA reads TGTGCCTGGAGTAGGCGGCGGTACTACCTGGAGCAGTACTTC. Full variable domain (outside the CDR3, taken from reference TRBV30 and TRBJ2-7): SQTIHQWPATLVQPVGSPLSLECTVEGTSNPNLYWYRQAAGRGLQLLFYSVGIGQISSEVPQNLSASRPQDRQFILSSKKLLLSDSGFYLCAWSRRRYYLEQYFGPGTRLTVT.

The V call is TRBV5-4, the J call TRBJ2-7; 7 nucleotides agree with TRBD2. The V gene's germline CDR1 is SGHNT and CDR2 YYREEE (reference sequence). V lost 4 bases to trimming and J lost 0 bases; unmatched junction nucleotides: 7. This CDR3 has 15 residues. The CDR3 DNA sequence: TGTGCCAGCAGCCTCGAGAAGCGGGGCTCCTACGAGCAGTACTTC. Amino acids: CASSLEKRGSYEQYF.

The V and J genes are TRBV7-2 and TRBJ1-1; weak D call: TRBD1 (5 bases). The germline gives CDR1 SGHTA, CDR2 FQGNSA. The CDR3 has 15 amino acids. V lost 3 bases and J lost 5, with 16 bases in between. CDR3 loop: CASSFRAATGTEAFF. The CDR3 DNA sequence: TGTGCCAGCAGCTTCCGGGCGGCCACAGGAACTGAAGCTTTCTTT. Full variable domain (missing parts from reference TRBV7-2 and TRBJ1-1): GAGVSQSPSNKVTEKGKDVELRCDPISGHTALYWYRQSLGQGLEFLIYFQGNSAPDKSGLPSDRFSAERTGGSVSTLTIQRTQQEDSAVYLCASSFRAATGTEAFFGQGTRLTVV.